The 32 T cell receptor beta chains presented below share a single source sample, sequenced in a study of cytomegalovirus exposure and HLA in healthy donors. Amplification used 60 Vbeta primers and 13 Jbeta primers. Clones were sequenced by immunoSEQ multiplex PCR, and TCRdb holds only the in-frame ones, with some missing. The sample has some 120,000 clones, roughly three quarters seen once. The sample taken for sequencing was PBMCs. The receptor source for this set is a woman aged 40 to 49 in good health and CMV-seropositive.

J is TRBJ2-5 and V is TRBV11-3; D is possibly TRBD1 (5 bases). V lost 4 bases and J 1 base, leaving 19 bases between the germline ends. The CDR3 is made up of 17 amino acids. Germline V gene data show CDR1 as SGHNT and CDR2 as YENEEA. Here the CDR3 DNA reads TGTGCCAGCAGCTCCGGCCGGGTTCAGACAGTCCAAGAGACCCAGTACTTC. This translates into CASSSGRVQTVQETQYF.

This chain uses TRBV5-1 with TRBJ2-3; D is possibly TRBD1 (6 bases). Per germline, CDR1 SGHRS and CDR2 YFSETQ. V lost 9 bases and J lost 1, with 18 bases in between. The CDR3 runs 15 residues. The CDR3 loop reads CATKVVGGGTDTQYF. The DNA of the CDR3 is TGCGCCACCAAAGTAGTAGGGGGAGGCACAGATACGCAGTATTTT.

In this sample, this clone turned up a few times. The gene calls are TRBV6-5 and TRBJ2-5; TRBD1 aligns across 7 bases. V lost 4 bases and J lost 2; bases outside the gene matches: 4. Germline V gene sequence: CDR1 MNHEY, CDR2 SVGAGI. This CDR3 contains 14 residues. The CDR3 spells CASSFPGQQETQYF. For the CDR3, the DNA is TGTGCCAGCAGTTTCCCGGGACAGCAAGAGACCCAGTACTTC.

The rearrangement joins TRBV4-2 to TRBJ1-2; 7 bases agree with TRBD1. CDR1 LGHNA and CDR2 YNFKEQ come from the germline V gene. Germline trimming cut 1 base from V and 8 bases from J; bases unmatched to any gene: 7. There are 14 residues in the CDR3. CDR3 region: CASSQGGQGDGYTF. CDR3 sequence (DNA): TGTGCCAGCAGCCAAGGAGGGCAGGGGGACGGCTACACCTTC.

The gene calls are TRBV2 and TRBJ2-1, with D unresolved. Trimming cost V 10 bases and J 9 bases, with 13 bases left between them. CDR3 length equals 11 residues. The V gene's germline CDR1 is SNHLY and CDR2 FYNNEI. The CDR3 here is CATFSLGEQFF. The CDR3 bases are TGTGCCACCTTTAGCTTGGGTGAGCAGTTCTTC.

The gene calls are TRBV30 and TRBJ1-2; 8 nucleotides align to TRBD1. The CDR3 is 13 amino acids. CDR1 is GTSNPN and CDR2 is SVGIG in the germline V gene (reference sequence). With V trimmed by 5 bases and J by 8 bases, 10 bases remained unmatched. CDR3 bases: TGTGCCTGGGCGGTTGACGACAGGGGAGGCTACACCTTC. Encoded protein: CAWAVDDRGGYTF.

The V and J genes are TRBV4-1 and TRBJ1-2, with D possibly matching TRBD1 (5 bases). Trimming took 0 bases from V and 7 from J, leaving 12 bases between them. This CDR3 comprises 14 residues. CDR1 and CDR2 (germline): MGHRA, YSYEKL. The CDR3 region is CASSQERQGLGYTF. In DNA, the CDR3 is TGCGCCAGCAGCCAAGAGCGGCAGGGTCTTGGCTACACCTTC.

J is TRBJ1-5 and V is TRBV19; a possible D gene is TRBD1 (5 bases). V was trimmed by 4 bases and J by 6 bases, leaving 19 bases between them. CDR1 and CDR2 (germline): LNHDA, SQIVND (reference sequence). The CDR3 length is 16 residues. The CDR3 sequence is CASSTRTFGAGQPQHF. The CDR3 nucleotides are TGTGCCAGTAGTACACGGACCTTTGGGGCTGGTCAGCCCCAGCATTTT.

V usage is TRBV7-2 and J usage is TRBJ1-5, with a weak D call TRBD1 (5 bases). The CDR3 spans 13 residues. CDR1 SGHTA and CDR2 FQGNSA come from the germline V gene. Trimming shortened V by 4 bases and J by 5 bases, and 9 bases separated the two germline ends. CDR3 nucleotides: TGTGCCAGCAGCTACGACAGAGATCAGCCCCAGCATTTT. Residues: CASSYDRDQPQHF.

J is TRBJ2-5 and V is TRBV5-6, with 11 bases lining up with TRBD2. The V gene's germline CDR1 is SGHDT and CDR2 YYEEEE. Trimming at V came to 3 bases and at J to 5 bases, leaving 6 bases not matched to a gene. The CDR3 runs 15 residues. CDR3 region: CASSWLAGGGETQYF. Written as DNA, the CDR3 is TGTGCCAGCAGCTGGTTAGCGGGGGGGGGCGAGACCCAGTACTTC.

This chain connects TRBV7-2 to TRBJ1-2; 7 positions match TRBD1. The CDR3 consists of 14 residues. Trimming removed 6 bases from V and 8 bases from J; junction bases left unmatched: 12. Germline V gives CDR1 SGHTA, CDR2 FQGNSA. In DNA form, the CDR3 reads TGTGCCAGCAGATCTCAGGGGGGTTTAGGAGGCTACACCTTC. This translates into CASRSQGGLGGYTF.

The V call is TRBV30, the J call TRBJ1-3; tentative D call: TRBD1 (5 bases). Germline CDR1 and CDR2: GTSNPN and SVGIG (reference sequence). The V end was cut by 4 bases, the J end by 0 bases, with 19 bases between. This CDR3 region has 17 residues. CDR3 DNA sequence: TGTGCCTGGACCCCCGTGGGGCCGAGGAGCTCTGGAAACACCATATATTTT. Encoded protein: CAWTPVGPRSSGNTIYF. Supplemented by reference TRBV30 and TRBJ1-3, the full variable domain reads SQTIHQWPATLVQPVGSPLSLECTVEGTSNPNLYWYRQAAGRGLQLLFYSVGIGQISSEVPQNLSASRPQDRQFILSSKKLLLSDSGFYLCAWTPVGPRSSGNTIYFGEGSWLTVV.

This clone was found once. V usage is TRBV18 and J usage is TRBJ1-2, with D hard to call. The CDR3 is made up of 15 amino acids. V was shortened by 2 bases and J by 5 bases, with 15 bases between the two germline ends. Looked up from germline, CDR1 is KGHSH and CDR2 is LQKENI. This chain's CDR3 is CASSPGGGRGYGYTF. The CDR3, as DNA: TGTGCCAGCTCACCAGGTGGAGGGCGGGGATATGGCTACACCTTC.

The V and J genes are TRBV5-1 and TRBJ2-2, with TRBD1 matching over 9 bases. The J segment lost 6 bases and the V segment lost 3 bases, leaving 12 bases of the junction unmatched. This CDR3 is 17 amino acids long. Germline V gene sequence: CDR1 SGHRS, CDR2 YFSETQ. CDR3 loop: CASSWAAGTGSSGELFF. CDR3 nucleotides: TGCGCCAGCAGCTGGGCGGCGGGGACAGGGTCATCCGGGGAGCTGTTTTTT.

The CDR3 is CASSEIGRAEAFF. The CDR3 nucleotides read TGTGCCAGCAGTGAAATCGGGAGGGCTGAAGCTTTCTTT. This rearrangement joins TRBV6-5 to TRBJ1-1; D is ambiguous. The V and J ends lost 5 bases and 6 bases respectively, with 13 bases between them. CDR1 MNHEY and CDR2 SVGAGI come from the germline V gene. There are 13 residues in the CDR3.

The V and J genes are TRBV29-1 and TRBJ2-3, with 10 bases aligning to TRBD2. Germline V gene sequence: CDR1 SQVTM, CDR2 ANQGSEA. Trimming cost V 5 bases and J 6 bases; bases outside gene matches: 8. The CDR3 totals 14 residues. The DNA of the CDR3 is TGCAGCGTTTCTAGCGGGGGCCCCCGTGATACGCAGTATTTT. Translating it yields CSVSSGGPRDTQYF.

The chain links TRBV27 to TRBJ1-1; D perhaps matches TRBD1 (5 bases). V lost 5 bases and J 5 bases, leaving 15 bases between the germline ends. The germline gives CDR1 MNHEY, CDR2 SMNVEV (reference sequence). The CDR3 runs 14 residues. CDR3: CASSLQGRRTEAFF. For the CDR3, the DNA is TGTGCCAGCAGTCTTCAGGGAAGAAGGACTGAAGCTTTCTTT.

The chain is built from TRBV5-1 and TRBJ1-6, with 8 bases fitting TRBD1. Germline V CDR1 and CDR2: SGHRS, YFSETQ. This CDR3 has 15 residues. Trimming removed 4 bases from V and 8 bases from J; junction bases left unmatched: 8. The CDR3 protein is CASSLPGQEDSPLHF. The CDR3 DNA reads TGCGCCAGCAGCCTCCCGGGACAGGAGGATTCACCCCTCCACTTT.

This clone came up a few times. The chain has TRBV5-1 and TRBJ1-2, with TRBD1 identical over 10 bases. The CDR3 contains 15 residues. Germline assignment: CDR1 SGHRS and CDR2 YFSETQ. Unmatched junction bases numbered 2, after V lost 0 bases and J lost 3 bases. CDR3 nucleotides: TGCGCCAGCAGCTTGGAGACAGGGGGCCACTATGGCTACACCTTC. Its translation: CASSLETGGHYGYTF.

The chain carries TRBV5-4 and TRBJ2-7, with TRBD1 matching over 8 bases. After removal of 4 bases from V and 3 bases from J, the junction contained 12 bases not matched to a gene. The CDR3 loop spans 16 amino acids. The V gene's germline CDR1 is SGHNT and CDR2 YYREEE (reference sequence). The CDR3 reads CASSPGWSGQVYEQYF. The CDR3 DNA reads TGTGCCAGCAGCCCGGGTTGGTCGGGACAGGTCTACGAGCAGTACTTC.

This chain links TRBV30 with TRBJ1-6, with TRBD1 matching over 9 bases. Germline values: CDR1 GTSNPN, CDR2 SVGIG (reference sequence). This CDR3 comprises 17 residues. With 2 bases clipped from V and 14 bases from J, the junction kept 19 bases outside the gene matches. The CDR3 loop is CAWSTPPWDRDPLALHF. CDR3 in DNA: TGTGCCTGGAGTACCCCTCCCTGGGACAGGGACCCTTTGGCCCTCCACTTT.

The V gene is TRBV5-1, the J gene TRBJ2-1; maybe TRBD1 (6 bases). Germline CDR1 reads SGHRS; CDR2 reads YFSETQ. The germline V and J ends were trimmed by 0 bases and 10 bases, with 17 bases remaining between them. The CDR3 length is 15 residues. Written as DNA, the CDR3 is TGCGCCAGCAGCTTGGGACAAACAAGCACAGGGGAGCAGTTCTTC. Protein: CASSLGQTSTGEQFF.

The chain links TRBV19 to TRBJ2-2; 9 bases fit TRBD1. Germline lookup yields CDR1 LNHDA and CDR2 SQIVND (reference sequence). The V gene end was trimmed by 5 bases and the J gene end by 6 bases; junction bases not matched to a gene: 4. CDR3 length: 14 amino acids. The CDR3 nucleotides are TGTGCCAGTAGTCCGACAGGGGGGGCCGGGGAGCTGTTTTTT. Protein: CASSPTGGAGELFF.

The chain combines TRBV5-1 with TRBJ2-5, with no clear D. The CDR3 spans 15 residues. Per the germline V gene, CDR1 is SGHRS and CDR2 is YFSETQ. The V gene lost 0 bases and the J gene lost 4 bases, with 13 bases spanning the gap. CDR3 region: CASSLGREAGETQYF. CDR3 bases: TGCGCCAGCAGCTTGGGCCGTGAGGCCGGAGAGACCCAGTACTTC.

The rearrangement joins TRBV5-1 to TRBJ2-1; D possibly corresponds to TRBD2 (6 bases). The CDR3 totals 16 residues. Trimming left V 0 bases short and J 4 bases short, with 14 bases between. Germline V CDR1 and CDR2: SGHRS, YFSETQ. CDR3 sequence (DNA): TGCGCCAGCAGCTTGGCCGGGGCGGGGTCTTACAATGAGCAGTTCTTC. Translating it yields CASSLAGAGSYNEQFF.

The chain employs TRBV4-1 and TRBJ1-3; no firm D call. The CDR3 is made up of 16 amino acids. V was cut by 1 base and J by 1 base, with 11 bases left in between. Germline loops: CDR1 MGHRA, CDR2 YSYEKL. The CDR3 bases are TGCGCCAGCAGCCAAGGTATACTGCTTTCTGGAAACACCATATATTTT. This sequence encodes CASSQGILLSGNTIYF.

The genes are TRBV7-8 and TRBJ1-4, with 9 nucleotides matching TRBD1. The germline CDR1 and CDR2 sequences are SGHVS and FQNEAQ. Unmatched junction bases numbered 7, after V lost 1 base and J lost 10 bases. CDR3 size: 15 residues. The CDR3 loop reads CASSLVGDRVGKLFF. CDR3 nucleotides: TGTGCCAGCAGCTTAGTTGGGGACAGGGTTGGAAAACTGTTTTTT.

The CDR3 here is CASSEFNNNEQFF. CDR3 DNA sequence: TGCGCCAGCAGTGAGTTTAACAACAATGAGCAGTTCTTC. V gene TRBV10-1 combines with J gene TRBJ2-1; D is undetermined. Trimming cost V 1 base and J 5 bases, with 6 bases left between them. The germline gives CDR1 WNHNN, CDR2 SYGVQD (reference sequence). CDR3 length: 13 amino acids.

The chain is built from TRBV7-9 and TRBJ1-4; D ambiguous. This CDR3 is 12 amino acids long. V was cut by 1 base and J by 8 bases, with 5 bases left in between. The germline gives CDR1 SEHNR, CDR2 FQNEAQ (reference sequence). The CDR3 DNA follows: TGTGCCAGCAGCTTAGGTCCGGAAAAACTGTTTTTT. This codes for CASSLGPEKLFF.

The chain joins TRBV5-1 to TRBJ1-4; D unclear. Trimming removed 5 bases from V and 3 bases from J, with 8 bases in between. Germline V CDR1 and CDR2: SGHRS, YFSETQ. The CDR3 is 13 amino acids. The CDR3 DNA reads as TGCGCCAGCAGATCAGGTGCTAATGAAAAACTGTTTTTT. Residues: CASRSGANEKLFF. The full variable domain, completed using reference TRBV5-1 and TRBJ1-4, is KAGVTQTPRYLIKTRGQQVTLSCSPISGHRSVSWYQQTPGQGLQFLFEYFSETQRNKGNFPGRFSGRQFSNSRSEMNVSTLELGDSALYLCASRSGANEKLFFGSGTQLSVL.

The table lists this clone with a few counts. The chain employs TRBV27 and TRBJ2-3, with a possible D match to TRBD1 (6 bases). This CDR3 has 14 residues. The ends were cut back, 6 bases at V and 4 bases at J, with 14 bases in the middle. Per the germline V gene, CDR1 is MNHEY and CDR2 is SMNVEV (reference sequence). As DNA, the CDR3 is TGTGCCAGCAGCTCCCGACAGGATCCAGATACGCAGTATTTT. Protein: CASSSRQDPDTQYF.

The genes are TRBV30 and TRBJ2-1; no definite D call. This CDR3 is 11 amino acids long. V lost 1 base and J 10 bases, leaving 8 bases between the germline ends. Germline V gene sequence: CDR1 GTSNPN, CDR2 SVGIG (reference sequence). The CDR3 loop reads CAWSAMEEQFF. The CDR3 DNA reads TGTGCCTGGAGTGCGATGGAGGAGCAGTTCTTC. Using reference TRBV30 and TRBJ2-1 for the parts outside the CDR3, the full variable domain is SQTIHQWPATLVQPVGSPLSLECTVEGTSNPNLYWYRQAAGRGLQLLFYSVGIGQISSEVPQNLSASRPQDRQFILSSKKLLLSDSGFYLCAWSAMEEQFFGPGTRLTVL.